This TCR beta chain was identified in a study of blood T cell repertoires in COVID-19. Study summary: Acute and convalescent COVID-19 specimens originated in the United States, Italy and Spain. Nucleic acid was either cDNA or gDNA, and it came from T cells, B-cell-depleted T cells, or PBMCs.

Cohort allocation depended upon clinical history that participants reported. Cohort 3 donors counted as recovered after two negative PCRs, clearance, or resolved symptoms. Libraries were prepared by immunoSEQ multiplex PCR; TCRdb keeps only in-frame clonotypes and omits some of them. The sample yields hundreds of thousands of clones, 85% seen once. Germline values: CDR1 SGDLS, CDR2 YYNGEE. With 3 bases clipped from V and 3 bases from J, the junction kept 6 bases outside the gene matches. The CDR3 has 15 residues. Sequencing was carried out using PBMCs or T cells enriched from blood (not recorded which). The chain links TRBV9 to TRBJ2-1; TRBD2 matches at 7 bases. This TCR was recovered from a man aged 35-49 years who had recovered from COVID-19. The CDR3 region has the DNA TGTGCCAGCAGCGCCACTAGCGCCTTCTACAATGAGCAGTTCTTC. Its protein product is CASSATSAFYNEQFF.